The clone carrying this T cell receptor beta chain has just a few counts. The same CDR3 also results from other DNA sequences found in this sample. The sample is drawn from a study of blood T cell repertoires in COVID-19. As for the study in general: Sites across the United States, Italy and Spain contributed samples from acute and convalescent COVID-19.

Original data processing: Using reference gene primer amplification, nucleated cell counts were estimated. Data came from immunoSEQ multiplex PCR; TCRdb stores just in-frame clones and leaves some out. Clone size and the V and J calls come from that table; the DNA yielded D and trimming. The table has some 130,000 clones, 81% seen once. The CDR3 has 13 residues. The germline V and J ends were trimmed by 0 bases and 5 bases, with 8 bases remaining between them. Germline V gene sequence: CDR1 SGHRS, CDR2 YFSETQ. The material sequenced was peripheral blood. The chain is built from TRBV5-1 and TRBJ1-2; a weak D match, TRBD1 (5 bases). The sequence was collected from a woman aged 60 to 75 with active or convalescent COVID-19. CDR3 sequence: CASSLEGDYGYTF. The CDR3 DNA reads as TGCGCCAGCAGCTTGGAAGGGGATTATGGCTACACCTTC.